The rows below give T cell receptor beta chains drawn from one sample of a study of T cell responses to AZD1222 COVID-19 vaccine. The protocol was immunoSEQ multiplex PCR, while the TCRdb copy is restricted to in-frame clones and leaves out a portion. The sample lists some 130,000 clones; approximately 83% were seen once. The sequences come from peripheral blood, collected on day 0 of AZD1222 vaccination. These receptors were obtained from an adult in good health. CDR3s include the opening cysteine and the closing phenylalanine or tryptophan. Each record gives: clone size, V gene, J gene, D gene, CDR3 DNA, CDR3 protein. The D gene is left open where the match is weak. Some rows have no size entry. The others give once, few or many, or a class for an expanded clone.

abundance: few; v_gene: TRBV18; j_gene: TRBJ1-5; d_gene: TRBD1; CDR3nt: TGTGCCAGCTCAGCTGACAGGGCTCAGCCCCAGCATTTT; CDR3aa: CASSADRAQPQHF
abundance: .; v_gene: TRBV6-1; j_gene: TRBJ1-2; d_gene: .; CDR3nt: TGTGCCAGCAGTGGGGCCTCGGGGGTTTATAACTATGGCTACACCTTC; CDR3aa: CASSGASGVYNYGYTF
abundance: .; v_gene: TRBV12-3/TRBV12-4; j_gene: TRBJ2-3; d_gene: .; CDR3nt: TGTGCCAGCAGGGCGCACGACACAGATACGCAGTATTTT; CDR3aa: CASRAHDTDTQYF
abundance: .; v_gene: TRBV19; j_gene: TRBJ1-6; d_gene: TRBD1; CDR3nt: TGTGCCAGTCGTAAACCCACCGGGACAGATTATAATTCACCCCTCCACTTT; CDR3aa: CASRKPTGTDYNSPLHF
abundance: .; v_gene: TRBV2; j_gene: TRBJ1-2; d_gene: .; CDR3nt: TGTGCCAGCTCCCAGGAGGAGGGACATTATGGCTACACCTTC; CDR3aa: CASSQEEGHYGYTF
abundance: .; v_gene: TRBV4-1; j_gene: TRBJ1-1; d_gene: .; CDR3nt: TGCGCCAGCAGCCTTGGGACAATGAACACTGAAGCTTTCTTT; CDR3aa: CASSLGTMNTEAFF
abundance: .; v_gene: TRBV2; j_gene: TRBJ1-2; d_gene: .; CDR3nt: TGTGCCAGCAGTCCTGATAGTGGCTACACCTTC; CDR3aa: CASSPDSGYTF
abundance: .; v_gene: TRBV12-3/TRBV12-4; j_gene: TRBJ1-2; d_gene: .; CDR3nt: TGTGCCAGCAGTTTCGGGGGGCTTGGCTACACCTTC; CDR3aa: CASSFGGLGYTF
abundance: .; v_gene: TRBV6-5; j_gene: TRBJ1-3; d_gene: .; CDR3nt: TGTGCCAGCAGCTTGATGTCTGGAAACACCATATATTTT; CDR3aa: CASSLMSGNTIYF
abundance: .; v_gene: TRBV14; j_gene: TRBJ2-7; d_gene: .; CDR3nt: TGTGCCAGCAGCCAAGGCCAAGCGCCGGTGATCTCCTACGAGCAGTACTTC; CDR3aa: CASSQGQAPVISYEQYF
abundance: .; v_gene: TRBV4-2; j_gene: TRBJ2-1; d_gene: TRBD2; CDR3nt: TGTGCCAGCAGCCAAGAGCCTAGCGGTTCCTACAATGAGCAGTTCTTC; CDR3aa: CASSQEPSGSYNEQFF
abundance: .; v_gene: TRBV6-6; j_gene: TRBJ2-7; d_gene: .; CDR3nt: TGTGCCAGCGGCGAAGCTATAATCTACGAGCAGTACTTC; CDR3aa: CASGEAIIYEQYF
abundance: .; v_gene: TRBV7-9; j_gene: TRBJ2-1; d_gene: .; CDR3nt: TGTGCCAGCAGCTTAGAGCAAGATGAGCAGTTCTTC; CDR3aa: CASSLEQDEQFF
abundance: .; v_gene: TRBV7-9; j_gene: TRBJ1-1; d_gene: TRBD1; CDR3nt: TGTGCCAGCAGCACAGGACAGGGAGACACTGAAGCTTTCTTT; CDR3aa: CASSTGQGDTEAFF
abundance: .; v_gene: TRBV11-2; j_gene: TRBJ2-5; d_gene: .; CDR3nt: TGTGCCAGCAGCCCTCCTGGGGCCCTCCAAGAGACCCAGTACTTC; CDR3aa: CASSPPGALQETQYF
abundance: .; v_gene: TRBV6-1; j_gene: TRBJ1-2; d_gene: .; CDR3nt: TGTGCCAGCAGTGAGAATCCCAACTATGGCTACACCTTC; CDR3aa: CASSENPNYGYTF
abundance: .; v_gene: TRBV9; j_gene: TRBJ1-1; d_gene: .; CDR3nt: TGTGCCAGCAGCCCCCATAGGGCTCTTTACACTGAAGCTTTCTTT; CDR3aa: CASSPHRALYTEAFF
abundance: .; v_gene: TRBV7-9; j_gene: TRBJ1-1; d_gene: .; CDR3nt: TGTGCCAGCAGTAATATGAACACTGAAGCTTTCTTT; CDR3aa: CASSNMNTEAFF
abundance: .; v_gene: TRBV28; j_gene: TRBJ1-1; d_gene: .; CDR3nt: TGTGCCAGCAGCTTCGGACAGATCATGAACACTGAAGCTTTCTTT; CDR3aa: CASSFGQIMNTEAFF
abundance: .; v_gene: TRBV5-1; j_gene: TRBJ2-7; d_gene: TRBD1; CDR3nt: TGCGCCAGCAGCCTCGGGACAGCGATCAACGAGCAGTACTTC; CDR3aa: CASSLGTAINEQYF
abundance: once; v_gene: TRBV18; j_gene: TRBJ2-1; d_gene: TRBD2; CDR3nt: TGTGCCAGCTCACCACCCCAGTGGGAGGGGTACCATGAGCAGTTCTTC; CDR3aa: CASSPPQWEGYHEQFF
abundance: .; v_gene: TRBV28; j_gene: TRBJ2-5; d_gene: TRBD2; CDR3nt: TGTGCCAGCAGTTTAAGCGGGGCACAAGAGACCCAGTACTTC; CDR3aa: CASSLSGAQETQYF
abundance: .; v_gene: TRBV30; j_gene: TRBJ1-1; d_gene: .; CDR3nt: TGTGCCTGGAACAGGGACGACACTGAAGCTTTCTTT; CDR3aa: CAWNRDDTEAFF
abundance: .; v_gene: TRBV24-1; j_gene: TRBJ1-3; d_gene: .; CDR3nt: TGTGCCACCGCCACTAACTCTGGAAACACCATATATTTT; CDR3aa: CATATNSGNTIYF
abundance: .; v_gene: TRBV11-3; j_gene: TRBJ2-1; d_gene: .; CDR3nt: TGTGCCAGCAGCTTAGACAGGGACTATGAGCAGTTCTTC; CDR3aa: CASSLDRDYEQFF
abundance: once; v_gene: TRBV5-1; j_gene: TRBJ2-1; d_gene: TRBD2; CDR3nt: TGCGCCAGCAGCCAGACTAGCGGCTCAAGTAGGGAGCAGTTCTTC; CDR3aa: CASSQTSGSSREQFF
abundance: .; v_gene: TRBV20-1; j_gene: TRBJ2-7; d_gene: TRBD1; CDR3nt: TGCAGTGCTAGTCCCGGGACAGGGGGTATCGAGCAGTACTTC; CDR3aa: CSASPGTGGIEQYF
abundance: once; v_gene: TRBV4-2; j_gene: TRBJ2-7; d_gene: TRBD2; CDR3nt: TGTGCCAGCAGCCAACCGGGACTAGCGGATTACGAGCAGTACTTC; CDR3aa: CASSQPGLADYEQYF
abundance: few; v_gene: TRBV2; j_gene: TRBJ2-7; d_gene: TRBD2; CDR3nt: TGTGCCAGCAGTGTAGGAGCGGGATCCTACGAGCAGTACTTC; CDR3aa: CASSVGAGSYEQYF
abundance: .; v_gene: TRBV6-5; j_gene: TRBJ2-7; d_gene: .; CDR3nt: TGTGCCAGCACTTCCTTCAGGGACGAGCAGTACTTC; CDR3aa: CASTSFRDEQYF
abundance: .; v_gene: TRBV7-2; j_gene: TRBJ1-5; d_gene: .; CDR3nt: TGTGCCAGCAGCTTAGGGAGCATTCAGCCCCAGCATTTT; CDR3aa: CASSLGSIQPQHF
abundance: .; v_gene: TRBV19; j_gene: TRBJ1-1; d_gene: .; CDR3nt: TGTGCCAGTAGTAAGGGCCTCTCGAACACTGAAGCTTTCTTT; CDR3aa: CASSKGLSNTEAFF
abundance: .; v_gene: TRBV27; j_gene: TRBJ1-5; d_gene: .; CDR3nt: TGTGCCAGCAGTGTAGGGGAAGGCAATCAGCCCCAGCATTTT; CDR3aa: CASSVGEGNQPQHF
abundance: .; v_gene: TRBV9; j_gene: TRBJ2-7; d_gene: TRBD1; CDR3nt: TGTGCCAGCAGCCCCGGGGCCGGGACAGGGAGCAACGAGCAGTACTTC; CDR3aa: CASSPGAGTGSNEQYF
abundance: .; v_gene: TRBV10-3; j_gene: TRBJ2-5; d_gene: TRBD2; CDR3nt: TGTGCCATCAGTGATGCGGGAGAGGCCCAGTACTTC; CDR3aa: CAISDAGEAQYF
abundance: .; v_gene: TRBV5-1; j_gene: TRBJ1-1; d_gene: TRBD1; CDR3nt: TGCGCCAGCAGCTTCGGGACAGTAAACACTGAAGCTTTCTTT; CDR3aa: CASSFGTVNTEAFF
abundance: .; v_gene: TRBV5-6; j_gene: TRBJ2-7; d_gene: TRBD1; CDR3nt: TGTGCCAGCAGCATCTACGGGACAGCCATTGGGGACGAGCAGTACTTC; CDR3aa: CASSIYGTAIGDEQYF
abundance: .; v_gene: TRBV27; j_gene: TRBJ2-4; d_gene: .; CDR3nt: TGTGCCAGCAGTTTATCTTTCGGAGCAAACATTCAGTACTTC; CDR3aa: CASSLSFGANIQYF
abundance: .; v_gene: TRBV7-2; j_gene: TRBJ1-3; d_gene: .; CDR3nt: TGTGCCAGCAGCTTAGCTGCAGGATTCTCTGGAAACACCATATATTTT; CDR3aa: CASSLAAGFSGNTIYF
abundance: .; v_gene: TRBV6-5; j_gene: TRBJ1-4; d_gene: .; CDR3nt: TGTGCCACCCAGACTCAGCGTCGTGAAAAACTGTTTTTT; CDR3aa: CATQTQRREKLFF
abundance: .; v_gene: TRBV27; j_gene: TRBJ1-4; d_gene: TRBD1; CDR3nt: TGTGCCAGCAGGGACAGGGGGTGGGGTAATGAAAAACTGTTTTTT; CDR3aa: CASRDRGWGNEKLFF
abundance: .; v_gene: TRBV6-2/TRBV6-3; j_gene: TRBJ1-3; d_gene: .; CDR3nt: TGTGCCAGCAGCCTATATCGACAGGCTTTAGGCGCGGCACTAGGAAACACCATATATTTT; CDR3aa: CASSLYRQALGAALGNTIYF
abundance: .; v_gene: TRBV27; j_gene: TRBJ1-2; d_gene: .; CDR3nt: TGTGCCGTAGGGCGGAACTATGGCTACACCTTC; CDR3aa: CAVGRNYGYTF
abundance: .; v_gene: TRBV19; j_gene: TRBJ1-4; d_gene: .; CDR3nt: TGTGCCAGTAGGACCGAGGACGGTGAAAAACTGTTTTTT; CDR3aa: CASRTEDGEKLFF